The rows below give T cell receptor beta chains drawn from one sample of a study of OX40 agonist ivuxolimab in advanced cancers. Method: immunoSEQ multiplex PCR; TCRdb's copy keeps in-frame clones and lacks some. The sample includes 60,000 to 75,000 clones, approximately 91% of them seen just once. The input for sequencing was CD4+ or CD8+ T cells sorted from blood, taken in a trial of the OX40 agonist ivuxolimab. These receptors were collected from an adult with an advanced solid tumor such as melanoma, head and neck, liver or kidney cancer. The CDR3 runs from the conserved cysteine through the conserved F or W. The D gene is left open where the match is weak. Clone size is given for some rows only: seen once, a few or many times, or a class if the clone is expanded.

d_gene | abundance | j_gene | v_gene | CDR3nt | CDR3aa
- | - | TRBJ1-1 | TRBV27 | TGTGCCAGCAGTTTATCAGGTAGGGGGATGGGCACTGAAGCTTTCTTT | CASSLSGRGMGTEAFF
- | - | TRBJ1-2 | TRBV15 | TGTGCCACCACCCCCGGGGAGGGCTATGGCTACACCTTC | CATTPGEGYGYTF
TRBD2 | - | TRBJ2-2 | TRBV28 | TGTGCCAGCAGCTCCCCTAACCTAGCGGGAGGGCCGAACACCGGGGAGCTGTTTTTT | CASSSPNLAGGPNTGELFF
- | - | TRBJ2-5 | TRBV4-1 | TGCGCCAGCAGCCAAGATACTCCCAGGGGAAAAGAGACCCAGTACTTC | CASSQDTPRGKETQYF
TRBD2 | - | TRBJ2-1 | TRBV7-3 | TGTGCCAGCAGCTTAATCGCTAGCGGGAGCGATGAGCAGTTCTTC | CASSLIASGSDEQFF
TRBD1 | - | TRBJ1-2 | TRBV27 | TGTGCCAGCAGTCCCTGGACAGGGGGGTTGCTGTATGGCTACACCTTC | CASSPWTGGLLYGYTF
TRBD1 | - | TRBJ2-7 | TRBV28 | TGTGCCAGCAGTTTCGACAGGGTGGGATCCTACGAGCAGTACTTC | CASSFDRVGSYEQYF
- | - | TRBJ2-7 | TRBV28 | TGTGCCAGCAGTCCCGTTCTTACCTACGAGCAGTACTTC | CASSPVLTYEQYF
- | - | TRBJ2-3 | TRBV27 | TGTGCCAGCAGTTTAACTCCCGGAACAACTAGCACAGATACGCAGTATTTT | CASSLTPGTTSTDTQYF
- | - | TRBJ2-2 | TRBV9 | TGTGCCAGCAGCGCCAACACCGGGGAGCTGTTTTTT | CASSANTGELFF
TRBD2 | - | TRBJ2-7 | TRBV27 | TGTGCCAGCAGTTTAATCGCTAGCGGGAGAGGCGAGCAGTACTTC | CASSLIASGRGEQYF
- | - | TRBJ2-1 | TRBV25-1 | TGTGCCAGCACCGTATATAGCGGAGGGGGCTATGAGCAGTTCTTC | CASTVYSGGGYEQFF
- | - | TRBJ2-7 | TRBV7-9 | TGTGCCAGCAGCTTAGAGAGCCTGTCGGCGCCCGACGAGCAGTACTTC | CASSLESLSAPDEQYF
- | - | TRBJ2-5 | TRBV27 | TGTGCCAGCAGTTTAAGGCAGGAGGGGGAGACCCAGTACTTC | CASSLRQEGETQYF
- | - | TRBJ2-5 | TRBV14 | TGTGCCAGCAGCCAAATGCCACTCGGGACCCAGTACTTC | CASSQMPLGTQYF
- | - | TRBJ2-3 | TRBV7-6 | TGTGCCAGCAGCTTACTGGACACAGATACGCAGTATTTT | CASSLLDTDTQYF
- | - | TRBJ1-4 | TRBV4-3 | TGCGCCAGCAGCCAAGATATGGCAGGCGGTGAAAAACTGTTTTTT | CASSQDMAGGEKLFF
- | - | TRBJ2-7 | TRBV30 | TGTGCCTGGAGTGTCGGGTTTTCGTACGAGCAGTACTTC | CAWSVGFSYEQYF
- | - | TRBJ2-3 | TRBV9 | TGTGCCAGCAGCGTAAGGGGCAGCACAGATACGCAGTATTTT | CASSVRGSTDTQYF
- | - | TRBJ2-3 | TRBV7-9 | TGTGCCAGCAGCTTGGTATTGGCCTCAGATACGCAGTATTTT | CASSLVLASDTQYF
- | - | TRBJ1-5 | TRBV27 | TGTGCCAGCAGTTTATCACAGGGAGATAGCAATCAGCCCCAGCATTTT | CASSLSQGDSNQPQHF
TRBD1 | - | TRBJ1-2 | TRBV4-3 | TGCGCCAGCAGCCAGGAAGACAGGGAACCCCTCTATGGCTACACCTTC | CASSQEDREPLYGYTF
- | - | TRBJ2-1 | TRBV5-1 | TGCGCCAGCAGCTACTTAAATGAGCAGTTCTTC | CASSYLNEQFF
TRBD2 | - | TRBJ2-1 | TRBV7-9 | TGTGCCAGCAGCCAACCGGGACTAGCGGGAGACGAGCAGTTCTTC | CASSQPGLAGDEQFF
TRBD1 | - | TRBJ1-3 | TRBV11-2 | TGTGCCAGCAGCTTCCCGGGACAGAGCGGAAACACCATATATTTT | CASSFPGQSGNTIYF
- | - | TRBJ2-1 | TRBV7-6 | TGTGCCAGCAGCTTAGCGCTAGGGAATGAGCAGTTCTTC | CASSLALGNEQFF
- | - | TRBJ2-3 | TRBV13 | TGTGCCAGCAGCCCGTGGAGCACAGATACGCAGTATTTT | CASSPWSTDTQYF
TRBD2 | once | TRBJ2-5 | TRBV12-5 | TGTGCTAGTGGTTTGGTAGGCGGGGCGTTGGCGGGAGAAGTGACCCAGTACTTC | CASGLVGGALAGEVTQYF
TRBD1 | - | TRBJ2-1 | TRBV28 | TGTGCCAGCAGTTTCACAGGGGAGTTAAATGAGCAGTTCTTC | CASSFTGELNEQFF